This paragraph covers one T cell receptor (beta chain) sequence. This sample is part of a study of blood T cell repertoires in COVID-19. As originally analysed: Estimates of nucleated cell counts were drawn from the amplification of reference gene primers. Profiling relied on immunoSEQ multiplex PCR, and the TCRdb table lists in-frame clones only, not all of them. Clonal size and the V and J genes are those of that table, whereas D and trimming came from the DNA. The repertoire includes about 180,000 clones, about four fifths of them detected once, and more than 7.5% sits in the top ten. The CDR3 covers 16 residues. The germline gives CDR1 SGHDN, CDR2 FVKESK. V dropped 3 bases and J dropped 0 bases, with 11 bases sitting between them.

The specimen sequenced was peripheral blood. The rearrangement joins TRBV14 to TRBJ2-2; D is perhaps TRBD2 (6 bases). The clonotype comes from a woman in her sixties or seventies with acute or convalescent COVID-19. CDR3 in DNA: TGTGCCAGCAGCCAGGGGAGGCTCTCGAACACCGGGGAGCTGTTTTTT. It yields the protein CASSQGRLSNTGELFF.